This T cell receptor (beta chain) was captured in a study of T cell responses to AZD1222 COVID-19 vaccine. Study details: Analysis merged second doses at about 4 or about 12 weeks.

Study results and limitations: The donor cohort was predominantly white British with a female majority, and clonal diversity may have been underestimated.

Details on this clone: Antigen: not known.

Sequencing used immunoSEQ multiplex PCR; TCRdb keeps in-frame clones, though not all of them. The table records 100,000 to 130,000 clones, 87% of them present only once. Trimming took 5 bases from V and 4 from J, leaving 9 bases between them. The CDR3 runs 12 residues. The sequenced sample was peripheral blood, obtained on day 0 of AZD1222 vaccination. This TCR was sampled from an adult in good health. V is TRBV12-3 or TRBV12-4 and J is TRBJ2-7, with D maybe TRBD1 (5 bases). The CDR3 region is CASSPTGYEQYF. CDR3 sequence (DNA): TGTGCCAGCAGTCCTACAGGTTACGAGCAGTACTTC.